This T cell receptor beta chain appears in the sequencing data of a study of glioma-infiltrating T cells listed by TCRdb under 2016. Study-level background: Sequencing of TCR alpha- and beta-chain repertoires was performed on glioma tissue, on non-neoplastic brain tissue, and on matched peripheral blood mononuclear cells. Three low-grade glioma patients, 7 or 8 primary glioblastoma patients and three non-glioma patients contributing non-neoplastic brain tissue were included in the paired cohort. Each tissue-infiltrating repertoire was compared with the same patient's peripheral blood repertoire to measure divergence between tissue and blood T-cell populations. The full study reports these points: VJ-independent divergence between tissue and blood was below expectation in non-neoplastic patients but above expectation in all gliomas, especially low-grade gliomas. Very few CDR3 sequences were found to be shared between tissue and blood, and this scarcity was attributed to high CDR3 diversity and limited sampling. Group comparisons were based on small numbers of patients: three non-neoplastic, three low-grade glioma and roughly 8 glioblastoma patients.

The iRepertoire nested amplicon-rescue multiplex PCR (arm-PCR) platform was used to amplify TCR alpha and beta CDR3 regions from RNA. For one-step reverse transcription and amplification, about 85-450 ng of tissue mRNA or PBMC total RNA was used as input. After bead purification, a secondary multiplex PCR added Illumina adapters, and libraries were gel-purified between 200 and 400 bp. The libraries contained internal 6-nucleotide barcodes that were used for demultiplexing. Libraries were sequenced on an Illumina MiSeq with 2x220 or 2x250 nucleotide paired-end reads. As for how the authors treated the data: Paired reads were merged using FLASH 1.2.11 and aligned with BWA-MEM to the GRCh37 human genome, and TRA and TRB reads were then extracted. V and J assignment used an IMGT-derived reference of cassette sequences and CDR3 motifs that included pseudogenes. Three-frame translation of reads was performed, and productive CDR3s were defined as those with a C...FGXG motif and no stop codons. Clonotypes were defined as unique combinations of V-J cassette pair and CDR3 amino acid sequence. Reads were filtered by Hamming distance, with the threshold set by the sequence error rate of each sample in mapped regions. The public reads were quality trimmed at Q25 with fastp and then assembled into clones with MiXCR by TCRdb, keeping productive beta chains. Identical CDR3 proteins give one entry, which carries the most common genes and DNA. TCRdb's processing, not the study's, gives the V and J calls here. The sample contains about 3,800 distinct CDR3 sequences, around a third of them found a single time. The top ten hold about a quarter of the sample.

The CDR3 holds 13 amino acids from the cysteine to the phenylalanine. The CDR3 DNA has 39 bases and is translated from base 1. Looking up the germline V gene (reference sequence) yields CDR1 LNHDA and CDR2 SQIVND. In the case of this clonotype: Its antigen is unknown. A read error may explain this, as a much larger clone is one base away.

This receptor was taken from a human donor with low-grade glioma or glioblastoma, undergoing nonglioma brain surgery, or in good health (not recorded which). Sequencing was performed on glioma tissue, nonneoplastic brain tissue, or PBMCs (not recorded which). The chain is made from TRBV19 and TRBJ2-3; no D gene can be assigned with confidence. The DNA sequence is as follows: TGTGCCAGTAGTCCCCGGAGCACAGATACGAAGTATTTT. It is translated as CASSPRSTDTKYF.